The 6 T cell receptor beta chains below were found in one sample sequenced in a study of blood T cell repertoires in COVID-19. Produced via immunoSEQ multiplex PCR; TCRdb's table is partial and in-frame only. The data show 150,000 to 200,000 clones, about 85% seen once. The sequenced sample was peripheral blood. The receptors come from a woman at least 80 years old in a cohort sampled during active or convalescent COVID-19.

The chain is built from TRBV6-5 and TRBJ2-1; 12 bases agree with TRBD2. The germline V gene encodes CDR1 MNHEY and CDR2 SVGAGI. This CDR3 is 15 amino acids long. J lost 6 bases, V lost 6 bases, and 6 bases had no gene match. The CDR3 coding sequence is TGTGCCAGCAGCCAACCGGGACTAGCGGGCAATGAGCAGTTCTTC. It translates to CASSQPGLAGNEQFF.

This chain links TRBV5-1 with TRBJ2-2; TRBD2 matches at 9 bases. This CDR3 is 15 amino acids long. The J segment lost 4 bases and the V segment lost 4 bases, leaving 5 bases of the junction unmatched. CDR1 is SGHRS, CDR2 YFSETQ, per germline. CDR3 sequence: CASSAGTSRTGELFF. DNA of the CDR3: TGCGCCAGCAGCGCCGGGACTAGCCGCACCGGGGAGCTGTTTTTT.

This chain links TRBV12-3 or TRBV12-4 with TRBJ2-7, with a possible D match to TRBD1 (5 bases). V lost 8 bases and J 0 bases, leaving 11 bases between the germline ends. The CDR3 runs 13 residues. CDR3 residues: CASGARHSYEQYF. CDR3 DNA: TGTGCCAGCGGGGCCCGCCACTCCTACGAGCAGTACTTC.

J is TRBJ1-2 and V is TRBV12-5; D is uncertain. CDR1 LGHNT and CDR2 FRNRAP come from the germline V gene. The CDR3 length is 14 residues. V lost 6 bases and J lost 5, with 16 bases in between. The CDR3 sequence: CASGTSGDLYGYTF. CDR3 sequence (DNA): TGTGCTAGTGGGACCTCCGGGGATTTGTATGGCTACACCTTC.

The CDR3 region is CASGTRTGGKLNTGELFF. The DNA for the CDR3 is TGTGCCAGCGGGACCCGAACAGGGGGCAAGTTGAACACCGGGGAGCTGTTTTTT. This sequence joins TRBV21-1 and TRBJ2-2; whether TRBD1, the table's D call, matches the DNA was not checked. TRBV21-1 is an annotated pseudogene. The CDR3 contains 18 residues.

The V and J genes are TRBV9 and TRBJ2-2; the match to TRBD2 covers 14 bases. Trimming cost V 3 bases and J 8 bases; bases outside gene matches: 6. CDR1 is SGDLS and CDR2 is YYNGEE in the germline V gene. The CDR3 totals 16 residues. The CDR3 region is CASSAAGTSGRGELFF. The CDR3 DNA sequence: TGTGCCAGCAGCGCCGCCGGGACTAGCGGGAGAGGGGAGCTGTTTTTT.